The sequence of this T cell receptor (beta chain) was determined in a study of molecular identifiers for immune sequencing clone quantification. The CDR3 is made up of 21 amino acids. The germline gives CDR1 SEHNR, CDR2 FQNEAQ (reference sequence). Concerning this clonotype: A junction end diverges from the germline sequence, so it may reflect a read error.

Via MiXCR, TCRdb re-called the PCR reads, giving one row per CDR3 protein. The table includes 460,000 or so distinct CDR3 sequences, about a quarter detected once. The rearrangement uses TRBV7-9 and TRBJ2-3; tentatively, D is TRBD1 (6 bases). The clonotype comes from a human donor in good health. Some libraries in this study had Jurkat cell RNA spiked in. Sequences were obtained from naive CD8+ T cells from blood, with Jurkat cell RNA spiked in. Subset denoted: FACS-sorted CD8+CD4-CCR7+CD45RA+ naive T cells. This CDR3 is CACSFRLGGRGSSGGTDTQYF. CDR3 nucleotides: TGTGCCTGCAGCTTCCGCCTTGGAGGCAGGGGCTCCTCAGGTGGTACAGATACGCAGTATTTT.